This T cell receptor beta chain was sequenced for a study of neurological immune-mediated disorders. This clonotype was observed many times. Its specificity is unknown. It was blood bank volunteers in Maryland, USA who made up the healthy controls. A total of 2 million PBMCs stored at -80 degrees C provided the unsorted libraries. Whole-study results and caveats: HTLV-1-associated myelopathy showed the most TCR clonal expansion; multiple sclerosis the least, below healthy controls.

Trimming removed 6 bases from V and 3 bases from J, with 13 bases in between. Looked up from germline, CDR1 is SGHDT and CDR2 is YYEEEE. The CDR3 extends over 14 amino acids. Using its own MiXCR run on the 5' RACE reads, TCRdb lists one record per CDR3 protein. The table lists some 50,000 distinct CDR3 sequences, roughly 25% of them singletons. This clonotype originated in a woman aged 70-85 years in good health. The chain joins TRBV5-6 to TRBJ1-3; TRBD1 might be the D (5 bases). Input material: PBMCs. This CDR3 reads CASTVGLDGNTIYF. DNA for the CDR3: TGTGCCAGCACTGTGGGACTCGATGGAAACACCATATATTTT.